This is a list of T cell receptor beta chains from one sample in a study of blood T cell repertoires in COVID-19. The method was immunoSEQ multiplex PCR; TCRdb's version includes in-frame clones alone and lacks a portion of them. The table records 200,000 to 250,000 clones, about 86% of them present only once. Sequencing was performed on PBMCs or T cells enriched from blood (not recorded which). The receptors here all came from a woman aged 45-60 years with acute COVID-19. Each CDR3 is given with its conserved first and last residue. The order of the fields is V gene, D gene, J gene, clone size, CDR3 DNA, CDR3 protein. A D gene is named only where the DNA matches it firmly. Not all rows give a size; the values are once, few, many and, for expanded clones, a class.

V: TRBV2
D: -
J: TRBJ1-4
size: few
DNA: TGTGCCAGCAGTGCCCGGCGTGGCGGGGTTAATGAAAAACTGTTTTTT
CDR3: CASSARRGGVNEKLFF

V: TRBV7-2
D: -
J: TRBJ1-1
size: -
DNA: TGTGCCAGCAGCTCCCAGATTAACACTGAAGCTTTCTTT
CDR3: CASSSQINTEAFF

V: TRBV24-1
D: -
J: TRBJ2-1
size: -
DNA: TGTGCCACCGCCGGGACTTACAATGAGCAGTTCTTC
CDR3: CATAGTYNEQFF

V: TRBV6-2/TRBV6-3
D: TRBD1
J: TRBJ1-5
size: -
DNA: TGTGCCAGCAGCAAACAGGGGCGTAGCAATCAGCCCCAGCATTTT
CDR3: CASSKQGRSNQPQHF

V: TRBV11-3
D: TRBD1
J: TRBJ2-3
size: few
DNA: TGTGCCAGCAGCTTAAGAGGGGCAGGGGGCTTTGATACGCAGTATTTT
CDR3: CASSLRGAGGFDTQYF

V: TRBV23-1
D: -
J: TRBJ1-5
size: many
DNA: TGCGCCAGCAGTGGGCTTTCGTCCCAGCATTTT
CDR3: CASSGLSSQHF

V: TRBV18
D: -
J: TRBJ2-3
size: -
DNA: TGTGCCAGCTCATCCAGGGCAAGCACAGATACGCAGTATTTT
CDR3: CASSSRASTDTQYF

V: TRBV5-8
D: -
J: TRBJ1-4
size: -
DNA: TGTGCCAGCAGCTTGGAAAACACCGGGACAAGTAATGAAAAACTGTTTTTT
CDR3: CASSLENTGTSNEKLFF

V: TRBV7-3
D: TRBD2
J: TRBJ2-7
size: -
DNA: TGTGCCAGCAGCCCCCGACTAGCGGGAGGGCCCGGCTACGAGCAGTACTTC
CDR3: CASSPRLAGGPGYEQYF

V: TRBV28
D: -
J: TRBJ2-5
size: -
DNA: TGTGCCAGCAGTTTAAACGGGGGGCGCTGGGACGGAGGTCAAGAGACCCAGTACTTC
CDR3: CASSLNGGRWDGGQETQYF

V: TRBV12-5
D: TRBD1
J: TRBJ1-6
size: -
DNA: TGTGCTAGTGCCCAGGGACAGGGCGGCTCACCCCTCCACTTT
CDR3: CASAQGQGGSPLHF

V: TRBV28
D: TRBD1
J: TRBJ1-2
size: few
DNA: TGTGCCAGCAGTTTACCAGCGACAGGGGGCCGCGGCTACACCTTC
CDR3: CASSLPATGGRGYTF

V: TRBV19
D: TRBD1
J: TRBJ1-4
size: -
DNA: TGTGCCAGTAGTACAGGGACAGGGGGCATCGTTGAAAAACTGTTTTTT
CDR3: CASSTGTGGIVEKLFF

V: TRBV28
D: TRBD1
J: TRBJ1-5
size: -
DNA: TGTGCCAGCAGTTTTTCGAGGCGAGGGGGCGAGCCCCAGCATTTT
CDR3: CASSFSRRGGEPQHF

V: TRBV7-8
D: TRBD1
J: TRBJ1-6
size: once
DNA: TGTGCCAGCAGCTTAGATTGGAGGAGGGGGCGGGATAATTCACCCCTCCACTTT
CDR3: CASSLDWRRGRDNSPLHF

V: TRBV3-1/TRBV3-2
D: -
J: TRBJ2-7
size: -
DNA: TGTGCCAGCAGCCTTCTATCCTACGAGCAGTACTTC
CDR3: CASSLLSYEQYF

V: TRBV7-9
D: TRBD1
J: TRBJ2-5
size: -
DNA: TGTGCCAGCAGCTTACCCCGGACAGGGGCCTACTACCAAGAGACCCAGTACTTC
CDR3: CASSLPRTGAYYQETQYF

V: TRBV9
D: -
J: TRBJ1-5
size: -
DNA: TGTGCCAGCAGCGCCTCCTATAGCAATCAGCCCCAGCATTTT
CDR3: CASSASYSNQPQHF

V: TRBV18
D: -
J: TRBJ2-2
size: -
DNA: TGTGCCAGCTCACCACAACTAGATCCCGGGGAGCTGTTTTTT
CDR3: CASSPQLDPGELFF

V: TRBV11-2
D: -
J: TRBJ2-1
size: -
DNA: TGTGCCAGCAGCTCTCATCGGTACAATGAGCAGTTCTTC
CDR3: CASSSHRYNEQFF

V: TRBV27
D: TRBD2
J: TRBJ2-1
size: once
DNA: TGTGCCAGCAGTGGCGTGCGGGGGGGCCGGACCCTTGAGCAGTTCTTC
CDR3: CASSGVRGGRTLEQFF

V: TRBV6-5
D: -
J: TRBJ2-5
size: -
DNA: TGTGCCAGCAGACGCGGACAAGAGACCCAGTACTTC
CDR3: CASRRGQETQYF

V: TRBV28
D: -
J: TRBJ2-1
size: -
DNA: TGTGCCAGCAGAAGTTCAGGGGTAGGTGAGCAGTTCTTC
CDR3: CASRSSGVGEQFF

V: TRBV6-6
D: TRBD1
J: TRBJ2-7
size: -
DNA: TGTGCCAGCGCACTTTCGGGACAGACCTCCTACGAGCAGTACTTC
CDR3: CASALSGQTSYEQYF

V: TRBV10-3
D: -
J: TRBJ2-7
size: -
DNA: TGTGCCATCAGTGAGTCTACCTACGAGCAGTACTTC
CDR3: CAISESTYEQYF

V: TRBV20-1
D: -
J: TRBJ1-2
size: -
DNA: TGCAGTGCTAGCCAACTACCAAACTACACCTTC
CDR3: CSASQLPNYTF

V: TRBV5-1
D: -
J: TRBJ2-7
size: few
DNA: TGCGCCAGCAGCAATAACGCCGGCGGGACCATATCCTACGAGCAGTACTTC
CDR3: CASSNNAGGTISYEQYF

V: TRBV7-2
D: TRBD1
J: TRBJ1-4
size: -
DNA: TGTGCCAGCAGCGTTAATTCCAGGGGGTGGACTGAAAAACTGTTTTTT
CDR3: CASSVNSRGWTEKLFF

V: TRBV12-3/TRBV12-4
D: -
J: TRBJ2-1
size: -
DNA: TGTGCCAGCAGTTTGCGAAATGAGCAGTTCTTC
CDR3: CASSLRNEQFF

V: TRBV18
D: -
J: TRBJ1-1
size: -
DNA: TGTGCCAGCTCAGTCCAACAGGGCATTGGCGCTGAAGCTTTCTTT
CDR3: CASSVQQGIGAEAFF

V: TRBV27
D: -
J: TRBJ2-7
size: -
DNA: TGTGCCAGCAGCACCGCAGGGACAATCTACGAGCAGTACTTC
CDR3: CASSTAGTIYEQYF

V: TRBV10-3
D: TRBD2
J: TRBJ2-3
size: -
DNA: TGTGCCATCAGGGGCGGGAGGAGCACAGATACGCAGTATTTT
CDR3: CAIRGGRSTDTQYF

V: TRBV7-9
D: -
J: TRBJ2-3
size: once
DNA: TGTGCCAGCAGCTTGGCGGGAAGCGATACGCAGTATTTT
CDR3: CASSLAGSDTQYF

V: TRBV20-1
D: -
J: TRBJ1-3
size: -
DNA: TGCAGTGCTAGTGGTTCTCGGTTGGCAGGGCAACACACCATATATTTT
CDR3: CSASGSRLAGQHTIYF

V: TRBV19
D: -
J: TRBJ1-1
size: -
DNA: TGTGCCAGTAGTATCAGGGTGAGGGGGACTGAAGCTTTCTTT
CDR3: CASSIRVRGTEAFF

V: TRBV28
D: -
J: TRBJ2-4
size: -
DNA: TGTGCCAGCGGCAGAGGGCCTGGAAACATTCAGTACTTC
CDR3: CASGRGPGNIQYF

V: TRBV7-2
D: TRBD2
J: TRBJ2-7
size: -
DNA: TGTGCCAGCAGCCCGCGTGGACTAGCGGGAGCATGGGAGCAGTACTTC
CDR3: CASSPRGLAGAWEQYF

V: TRBV15
D: TRBD1
J: TRBJ1-6
size: -
DNA: TGTGCCACCAGCAGAGGACAGGGGGCTTATTCACCCCTCCACTTT
CDR3: CATSRGQGAYSPLHF

V: TRBV5-5
D: TRBD1
J: TRBJ1-4
size: -
DNA: TGTGCCAGCACCCTACCAGGGGGAGGCGAAAAACTGTTTTTT
CDR3: CASTLPGGGEKLFF

V: TRBV6-6
D: -
J: TRBJ2-7
size: few
DNA: TGTGCCAGCAGTTACTCAGGGGATCTGGCCTACGAGCAGTACTTC
CDR3: CASSYSGDLAYEQYF